This T cell receptor (beta chain) was recovered during a study of T cells in Graves' hyperthyroidism and ophthalmopathy. The count of this clonotype is one. The TCR beta CDR3 regions underwent amplification using RNA transcripts as the source. First-round RT-PCR of the TCR CDR3 relied on the HTBI primer set. TCRdb reanalysed the multiplex PCR reads using MiXCR and keeps one entry per CDR3 protein. The data contain 600,000 or so distinct CDR3 sequences, about 45% of them singletons. The V and J ends lost 7 bases and 5 bases, in that order; junction bases with no gene match: 15. The CDR3 is 15 amino acids. From germline, CDR1 is SQVTM and CDR2 ANQGSEA.

The sample was peripheral blood or thyroid tissue (not recorded which). This chain connects TRBV29-1 to TRBJ2-5, with 8 bases aligning to TRBD1. The TCR comes from a woman aged 18 to 35 with Graves' hyperthyroidism. Written as DNA, the CDR3 is TGCAGCGATCACGACAGGGGTCGAGAGATGGAGACCCAGTACTTC. Protein sequence: CSDHDRGREMETQYF.